Presented here are 4 T cell receptor beta chains from one specimen sequenced in a study of blood T cell repertoires in COVID-19 (TCRdb year 2020). The library was generated by the immunoSEQ multiplex PCR assay. The table comes from immuneACCESS by way of TCRdb, which keeps in-frame sequences with V and J called. Part of the clones is missing from these tables; in studies checked, under half for an unresolved V gene and the rest for unknown reasons. The sample table shows fewer than 200,000 clones, and roughly 71% are seen once. The leading ten clones occupy more than 3.5% of the sample. What was sequenced was peripheral blood. The receptor set was obtained from a woman older than 75 with acute or convalescent COVID-19.

The chain joins TRBV7-2 to TRBJ1-5; no clear D. The CDR3 is made up of 14 amino acids. Germline CDR1 and CDR2: SGHTA and FQGNSA. Trimming pared 2 bases from V and 5 bases from J, leaving 10 bases between. CDR3 coding DNA: TGTGCCAGCAGCTTAACAGATGTATATCAGCCCCAGCATTTT. It translates to CASSLTDVYQPQHF.

The chain couples TRBV5-1 to TRBJ1-1, with D possibly matching TRBD1 (5 bases). The CDR3 consists of 14 residues. The germline CDR1 and CDR2 sequences are SGHRS and YFSETQ. V was shortened by 1 base and J by 4 bases, with 11 bases between the two germline ends. The CDR3 protein is CASSLSGGGTEAFF. The CDR3 DNA sequence: TGCGCCAGCAGCTTGTCCGGGGGTGGCACTGAAGCTTTCTTT.

The chain has TRBV14 and TRBJ2-3; weak D call: TRBD1 (6 bases). This CDR3 comprises 17 residues. Trimming left V 0 bases short and J 3 bases short, with 16 bases between. Looked up from germline, CDR1 is SGHDN and CDR2 is FVKESK. The CDR3 DNA sequence: TGTGCCAGCAGCCAAGATCTTGGGCAGGGGATAACAGATACGCAGTATTTT. Its protein is CASSQDLGQGITDTQYF.

The V gene is TRBV9, the J gene TRBJ2-2; the match to TRBD1 covers 8 bases. J gave up 7 bases and V 5 bases, and 19 bases lay outside the gene matches. The CDR3 totals 18 residues. Germline lookup yields CDR1 SGDLS and CDR2 YYNGEE. CDR3 DNA sequence: TGTGCCAGCAGTGGAAGGACAGGGACCTCTTTTGTGGGCGGGGAGCTGTTTTTT. This gives the protein CASSGRTGTSFVGGELFF. Full variable domain (missing parts from reference TRBV9 and TRBJ2-2): DSGVTQTPKHLITATGQRVTLRCSPRSGDLSVYWYQQSLDQGLQFLIQYYNGEERAKGNILERFSAQQFPDLHSELNLSSLELGDSALYFCASSGRTGTSFVGGELFFGEGSRLTVL.